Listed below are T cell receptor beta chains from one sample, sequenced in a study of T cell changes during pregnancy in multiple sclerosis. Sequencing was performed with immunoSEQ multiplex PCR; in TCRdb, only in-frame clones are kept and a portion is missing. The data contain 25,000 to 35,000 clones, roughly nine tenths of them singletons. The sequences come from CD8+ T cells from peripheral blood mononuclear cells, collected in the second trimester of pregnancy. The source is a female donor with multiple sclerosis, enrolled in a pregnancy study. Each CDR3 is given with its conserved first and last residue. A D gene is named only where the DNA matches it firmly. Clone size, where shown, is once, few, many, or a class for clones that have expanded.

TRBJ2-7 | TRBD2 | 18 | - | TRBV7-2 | CASSLGLAGGPLLYEQYF | TGTGCCAGCAGCCTCGGACTAGCGGGGGGGCCTTTATTATACGAGCAGTACTTC
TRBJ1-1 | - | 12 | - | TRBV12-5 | CASAYEGRKAFF | TGTGCTAGTGCTTATGAGGGGAGGAAAGCTTTCTTT
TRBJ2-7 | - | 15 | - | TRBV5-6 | CASSLVPTLSTEQYF | TGTGCCAGCAGCTTGGTTCCCACCCTGAGTACCGAGCAGTACTTC
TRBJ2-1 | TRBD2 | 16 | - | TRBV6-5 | CASSYSEASGSNEQFF | TGTGCCAGCAGTTACTCCGAAGCTAGCGGGAGTAATGAGCAGTTCTTC
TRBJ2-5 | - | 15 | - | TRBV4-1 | CASSQALVDRETQYF | TGCGCCAGCAGCCAAGCTCTAGTGGACAGAGAGACCCAGTACTTC
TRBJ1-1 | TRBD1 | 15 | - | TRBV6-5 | CASSYRTGSGTEAFF | TGTGCCAGCAGTTATAGGACAGGGTCAGGCACTGAAGCTTTCTTT
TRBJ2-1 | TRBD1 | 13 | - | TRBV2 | CASSRDRDNEQFF | TGTGCCAGCAGCCGGGACAGGGACAATGAGCAGTTCTTC
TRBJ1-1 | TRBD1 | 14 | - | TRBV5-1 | CASSLSGGSAEAFF | TGCGCCAGCAGCTTGTCAGGGGGCTCTGCTGAAGCTTTCTTT
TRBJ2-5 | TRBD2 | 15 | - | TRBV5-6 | CASSFGGGAQETQYF | TGTGCCAGCAGCTTTGGCGGGGGGGCCCAAGAGACCCAGTACTTC
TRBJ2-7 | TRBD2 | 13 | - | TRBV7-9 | CASSRSGSYEQYF | TGTGCCAGCAGTCGTAGCGGGAGTTACGAGCAGTACTTC
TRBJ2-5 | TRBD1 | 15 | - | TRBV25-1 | CASSEWGTEQETQYF | TGTGCCAGCAGTGAGTGGGGGACAGAGCAAGAGACCCAGTACTTC
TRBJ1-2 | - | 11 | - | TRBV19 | CATRDSYGYTF | TGTGCCACCCGAGACAGCTATGGCTACACCTTC
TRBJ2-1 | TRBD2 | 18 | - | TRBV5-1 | CASSSPGLAGYSYNEQFF | TGCGCCAGCAGCTCTCCCGGACTAGCGGGGTACTCCTACAATGAGCAGTTCTTC
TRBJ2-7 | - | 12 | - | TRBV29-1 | CSVRDGGLEQYF | TGCAGCGTGCGGGACGGAGGATTAGAGCAGTACTTC
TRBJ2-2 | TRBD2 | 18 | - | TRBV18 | CASSPLGLAYKGAGELFF | TGTGCCAGCTCACCACTGGGACTAGCATATAAGGGGGCCGGGGAGCTGTTTTTT
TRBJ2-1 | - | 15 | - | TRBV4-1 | CASSQAWTDNNEQFF | TGCGCCAGCAGCCAAGCCTGGACAGATAACAATGAGCAGTTCTTC
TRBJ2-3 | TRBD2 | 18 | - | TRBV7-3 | CASSFDLSSGANLDTQYF | TGTGCCAGCAGCTTCGACCTGTCTAGCGGGGCAAATCTAGATACGCAGTATTTT
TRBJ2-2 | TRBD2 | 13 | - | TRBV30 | CAWSVTSAGELFF | TGTGCCTGGAGTGTAACTAGCGCCGGGGAGCTGTTTTTT
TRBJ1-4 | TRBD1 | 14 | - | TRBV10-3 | CAISSGTENEKLFF | TGTGCCATCAGCTCCGGGACAGAGAATGAAAAACTGTTTTTT
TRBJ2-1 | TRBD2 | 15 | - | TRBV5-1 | CASSLSSGTDNEQFF | TGCGCCAGCAGCTTGTCCAGCGGGACGGACAATGAGCAGTTCTTC
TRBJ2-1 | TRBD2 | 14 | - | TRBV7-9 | CASSPGGAVNEQFF | TGTGCCAGCAGCCCGGGGGGGGCGGTAAATGAGCAGTTCTTC
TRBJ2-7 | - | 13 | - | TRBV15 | CATSRDTAREQYF | TGTGCCACCAGCAGAGACACCGCGCGCGAGCAGTACTTC
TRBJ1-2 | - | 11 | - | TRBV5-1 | CASSSGVGYTF | TGCGCCAGCAGCTCCGGGGTGGGCTACACCTTC
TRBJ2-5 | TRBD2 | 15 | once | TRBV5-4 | CASSLSSGGRETQYF | TGTGCCAGCAGCCTCTCTAGCGGGGGAAGGGAGACCCAGTACTTC
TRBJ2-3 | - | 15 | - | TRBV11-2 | CASSLVGGAYDTQYF | TGTGCCAGCAGCTTAGTTGGGGGCGCATATGATACGCAGTATTTT
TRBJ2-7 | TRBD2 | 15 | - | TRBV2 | CASSVGLAGGYEQYF | TGTGCCAGCAGCGTGGGACTAGCGGGAGGGTACGAGCAGTACTTC
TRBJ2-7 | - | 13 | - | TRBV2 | CASSVELSYEQYF | TGTGCCAGCAGTGTAGAACTGTCCTACGAGCAGTACTTC
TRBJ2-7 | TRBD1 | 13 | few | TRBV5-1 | CASSLVQGYEQYF | TGCGCCAGCAGCTTGGTACAGGGGTACGAGCAGTACTTC